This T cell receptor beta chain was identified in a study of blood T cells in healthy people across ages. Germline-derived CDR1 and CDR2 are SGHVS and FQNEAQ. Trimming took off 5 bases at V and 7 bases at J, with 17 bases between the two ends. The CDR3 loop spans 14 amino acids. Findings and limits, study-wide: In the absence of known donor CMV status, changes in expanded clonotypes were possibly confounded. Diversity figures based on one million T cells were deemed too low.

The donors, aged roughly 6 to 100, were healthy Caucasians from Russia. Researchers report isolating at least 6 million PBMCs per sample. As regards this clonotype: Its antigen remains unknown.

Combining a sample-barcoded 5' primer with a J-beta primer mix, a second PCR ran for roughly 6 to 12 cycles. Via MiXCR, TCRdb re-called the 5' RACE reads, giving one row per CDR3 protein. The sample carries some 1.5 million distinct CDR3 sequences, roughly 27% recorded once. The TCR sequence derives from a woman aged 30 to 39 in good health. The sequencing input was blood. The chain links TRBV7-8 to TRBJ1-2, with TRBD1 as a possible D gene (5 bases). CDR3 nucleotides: TGTGCCAGCAGCCCCGGCCCTCCGGGGGGTGGCTACACCTTC. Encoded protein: CASSPGPPGGGYTF.